One and the same sample provided the 16 T cell receptor beta chains below, sequenced in a study of breast tumors, draining lymph nodes, adjacent tissues. TCRdb redid the calling of the multiplex PCR reads with MiXCR, one entry per CDR3 protein. The sample gives approximately 88,000 distinct CDR3 sequences, approximately 30% of which show up once; more than 7% is in the top ten. Axillary draining lymph nodes of breast cancer patients supplied the node samples. Sequenced sample: axillary lymph node tissue. All receptors come from a female donor with breast cancer. Some clones in this sample may be carry-over from other donors' samples.

This clonotype was found many times. The gene calls are TRBV10-3 and TRBJ2-1; D remains unclear. From germline, CDR1 is ENHRY and CDR2 SYGVKD. The CDR3 length is 16 residues. V was trimmed by 4 bases and J by 3 bases, leaving 16 bases between them. CDR3 sequence: CAISVGDAKVYNEQFF. The CDR3 DNA is TGTGCCATCAGTGTTGGAGATGCGAAAGTCTACAATGAGCAGTTCTTC.

This clonotype came up many times. The chain combines TRBV19 with TRBJ2-3, with 9 bases identical to TRBD2. This CDR3 has 15 amino acids. CDR1 is LNHDA, CDR2 SQIVND, per germline (reference sequence). V was pared by 3 bases and J by 6 bases, with 7 bases of the junction left unmatched. The CDR3 DNA reads TGTGCCAGTAGTATGGGAGCGGGAGGCTCCGATACGCAGTATTTT. This codes for CASSMGAGGSDTQYF.

This clonotype has at least ten counts. This chain joins TRBV7-3 and TRBJ2-2, with 8 positions matching TRBD1. With V trimmed by 5 bases and J by 3 bases, 8 bases remained unmatched. The CDR3 totals 16 residues. Germline-derived CDR1 and CDR2 are SGHTA and FQGTGA. The CDR3 DNA sequence: TGTGCCAGCAGCCCCCGCAGGGGGCGCGACACCGGGGAGCTGTTTTTT. This translates into CASSPRRGRDTGELFF.

Of note for this clonotype: Because it lacks the conserved phenylalanine or tryptophan at the end, this CDR3 is likely a read error. This chain links TRBV7-8 with TRBJ2-5, with TRBD2 matching 10 bases. V shed 0 bases, J shed 5 bases, and the junction held 6 bases outside the gene matches. The CDR3 length is 16 residues. CDR1 and CDR2 from the germline V gene are SGHVS and FQNEAQ. The CDR3 region has the DNA TGTGCCAGCAGCTTAGCCCCTAGCGGGGGAGTGGAGACCCAGTACCTC. Its protein is CASSLAPSGGVETQYL.

This clonotype was seen repeatedly, ten times or more. This may come from a read error, since a much larger clone is one base off. This chain connects TRBV6-2 or TRBV6-3 to TRBJ2-7; D is unresolved. This CDR3 is built from 11 residues. Germline V lookup: CDR1 MNHEY, CDR2 SVGEGT. V lost 5 bases, J lost 6 bases, and 8 bases lay in between. The CDR3 nucleotides are TGTGCCAGCAGTCACCCAGGCGAGCAGTACTTC. Translation: CASSHPGEQYF.

This clonotype was detected ten times or more. At one boundary the junction diverges from the germline segment, which might be a read error. The genes are TRBV4-3 and TRBJ2-7; D gene ambiguous. The CDR3 is made up of 14 amino acids. From germline, CDR1 is LGHNA and CDR2 YSLEER. The CDR3 region is CASSQTLAGYEQYF. Written as DNA, the CDR3 is TGTGCCAGCAGCCAGACGTTAGCTGGCTACGAGCAGTACTTC.

The sample holds many counts of this clonotype. The J gene is TRBJ2-1, the V gene TRBV6-2 or TRBV6-3; TRBD2 matches at 12 bases. CDR3 length: 15 residues. CDR1 is MNHEY, CDR2 SVGEGT, per germline. Germline trimming cut 6 bases from V and 9 bases from J; bases unmatched to any gene: 9. The CDR3 bases are TGTGCCAGCAGGCCCCCGGCTAGCGGGAGGGGTGAGCAGTTCTTC. Translating gives CASRPPASGRGEQFF.

The CDR3 DNA reads TGTGCCAGCAGTGCCCCGGGACCGTATGGCTACACCTTC. This encodes CASSAPGPYGYTF. J is TRBJ1-2 and V is TRBV2; D may be TRBD1 (5 bases). This CDR3 is 13 amino acids long. CDR1 and CDR2 from the germline V gene are SNHLY and FYNNEI. V lost 4 bases and J lost 5, with 11 bases in between.

This clonotype occurred many times. The V gene is TRBV6-2 or TRBV6-3, the J gene TRBJ2-7; D perhaps matches TRBD2 (6 bases). Per germline, CDR1 MNHEY and CDR2 SVGEGT. There are 12 residues in the CDR3. The ends were cut back, 9 bases at V and 7 bases at J, with 16 bases in the middle. CDR3 nucleotide sequence: TGTGCCAGTTTTGGTGTGGGGGGAGAGCAGTACTTC. Translation gives CASFGVGGEQYF.

Turning to this clonotype: The junction departs from the called germline gene at one end, perhaps through a read error. The V and J genes are TRBV5-1 and TRBJ2-7, with TRBD2 matching over 7 bases. Germline CDR1 and CDR2: SGHRS and YFSETQ. The CDR3 has 13 residues. CDR3 bases: TGCGCCAGCCGGGAGGCTAGTGGCTACGACCAGTACTTC. It codes for CASREASGYDQYF.

This clonotype was detected many times. The chain links TRBV27 to TRBJ2-3; D is unclear. Between the trimmed V and J ends, which lost 5 bases and 10 bases, there was a span of 22 bases. The CDR3 runs to 15 residues. Germline V lookup: CDR1 MNHEY, CDR2 SMNVEV (reference sequence). The CDR3: CASSPLLPPHNAQYF. The CDR3 nucleotides read TGTGCCAGCAGTCCCCTCCTCCCCCCGCACAACGCGCAGTATTTT.

CDR3 nucleotides: TGTGCCACCAGTGCCTCGGACACCCGCTCCTACAATGAGCAGTTCTTC. It translates to CATSASDTRSYNEQFF. V usage is TRBV9 and J usage is TRBJ2-1; tentatively, D is TRBD1 (5 bases). The CDR3 spans 16 residues. CDR1 is SGDLS, CDR2 YYNGEE, per germline. Trimming stripped 9 bases from V and 0 bases from J, with 19 bases between.

Worth noting for this clonotype: Lacking the conserved final phenylalanine or tryptophan, this CDR3 likely reflects a read error. The rearrangement joins TRBV7-2 to TRBJ1-2; maybe TRBD1 (5 bases). Germline V lookup: CDR1 SGHTA, CDR2 FQGNSA. V lost 5 bases to trimming and J lost 8 bases, with 18 bases between them. The CDR3 has 14 amino acids. CDR3 amino acids: CASSPGREISGYTL. The CDR3 DNA reads TGTGCCAGCAGCCCGGGACGGGAGATTAGCGGCTACACCCTC.

Remarks on this clonotype: One junction end disagrees with the germline gene, perhaps due to a read error. The V and J genes are TRBV20-1 and TRBJ1-2; 7 bases map to TRBD1. CDR1 is DFQATT, CDR2 SNEGSKA, per germline (reference sequence). This CDR3 has 14 amino acids. The CDR3 DNA follows: TGCAGCGCTAGGAAGCCCGGGACAGACTATGGCTACACCTTC. It encodes CSARKPGTDYGYTF.

The table lists this clonotype with many counts. The chain recombines TRBV14 with TRBJ1-1; no definite D call. Trimming removed 10 bases at V and 10 bases at J, with 25 bases between. Germline CDR1 reads SGHDN; CDR2 reads FVKESK. CDR3 size: 14 residues. The CDR3: CATRALPIREGAFF. CDR3 bases: TGTGCCACCCGGGCCCTACCGATACGAGAGGGAGCTTTCTTT.

This clonotype showed up many times. The chain carries TRBV13 and TRBJ2-3, with a weak D call TRBD1 (6 bases). The V gene lost 5 bases and the J gene lost 4 bases, with 16 bases spanning the gap. The germline V gene has CDR1 PRHDT and CDR2 FYEKMQ (reference sequence). CDR3 length: 15 amino acids. Here the CDR3 reads CASSTRDTPSDTQYF. CDR3 DNA: TGTGCCAGCAGCACCCGGGACACCCCCTCAGATACGCAGTATTTT.